The present T cell receptor beta chain was sequenced within a study of response to subunit inactivated influenza vaccine. Study results and limitations: Authors suggested few new T cells are recruited by each seasonal influenza vaccination.

As to this clonotype: Its antigen is not known.

From the RT-PCR reads, TCRdb called clonotypes with MiXCR, one entry per CDR3 protein. The table includes hundreds of thousands of distinct CDR3 sequences, about 10% detected once. The CDR3 extends over 14 amino acids. Looked up from germline, CDR1 is SGHRS and CDR2 is YFSETQ. Trimming cost V 4 bases and J 2 bases, with 11 bases left between them. Sequencing was performed on PBMCs from blood, taken roughly 45 days after vaccination. The chain carries TRBV5-1 and TRBJ2-3; tentatively, D is TRBD1 (6 bases). This TCR came from a man aged 45-65 years who received an inactivated influenza vaccine. This CDR3 is CASSVGHSTDTQYF. The CDR3 DNA reads as TGCGCCAGCAGCGTGGGACACTCCACAGATACGCAGTATTTT.